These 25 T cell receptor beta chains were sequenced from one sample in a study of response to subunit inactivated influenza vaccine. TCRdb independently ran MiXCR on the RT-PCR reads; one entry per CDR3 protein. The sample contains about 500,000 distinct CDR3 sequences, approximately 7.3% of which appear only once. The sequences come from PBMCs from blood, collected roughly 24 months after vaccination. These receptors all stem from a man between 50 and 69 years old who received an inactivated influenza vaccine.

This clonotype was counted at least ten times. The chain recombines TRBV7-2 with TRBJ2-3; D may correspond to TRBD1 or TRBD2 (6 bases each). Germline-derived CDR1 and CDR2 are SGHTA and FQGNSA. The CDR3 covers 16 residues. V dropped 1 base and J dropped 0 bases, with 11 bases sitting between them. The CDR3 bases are TGTGCCAGCAGCTTAGTCGGAGGGGGTAGCACAGATACGCAGTATTTT. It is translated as CASSLVGGGSTDTQYF. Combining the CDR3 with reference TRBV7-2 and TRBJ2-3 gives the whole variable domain GAGVSQSPSNKVTEKGKDVELRCDPISGHTALYWYRQSLGQGLEFLIYFQGNSAPDKSGLPSDRFSAERTGGSVSTLTIQRTQQEDSAVYLCASSLVGGGSTDTQYFGPGTRLTVL.

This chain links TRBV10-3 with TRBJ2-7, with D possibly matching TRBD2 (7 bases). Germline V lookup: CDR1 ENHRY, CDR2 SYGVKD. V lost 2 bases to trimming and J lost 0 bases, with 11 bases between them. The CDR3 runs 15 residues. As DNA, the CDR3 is TGTGCCATCAGTGAGAGCGGGACAAGCTCCTACGAGCAGTACTTC. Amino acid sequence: CAISESGTSSYEQYF.

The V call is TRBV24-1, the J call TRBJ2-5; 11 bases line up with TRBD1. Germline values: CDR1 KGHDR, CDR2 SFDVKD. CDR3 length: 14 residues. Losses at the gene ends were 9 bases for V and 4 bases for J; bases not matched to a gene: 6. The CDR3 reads CATGAGTGGETQYF. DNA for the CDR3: TGTGCCACCGGAGCCGGGACAGGGGGAGAGACCCAGTACTTC.

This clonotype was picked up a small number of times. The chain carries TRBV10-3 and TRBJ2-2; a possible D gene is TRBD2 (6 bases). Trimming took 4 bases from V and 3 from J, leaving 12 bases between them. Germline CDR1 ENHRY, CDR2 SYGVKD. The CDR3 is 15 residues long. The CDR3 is CAISAGGSHTGELFF. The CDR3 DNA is TGTGCCATCAGTGCCGGGGGTAGTCACACCGGGGAGCTGTTTTTT.

The CDR3 reads CASSLGALGETQYF. CDR3 nucleotides: TGTGCCAGCAGTTTGGGCGCCCTCGGGGAGACCCAGTACTTC. This chain links TRBV12-3 or TRBV12-4 with TRBJ2-5; D not certain. The CDR3 spans 14 residues. V lost 3 bases and J lost 5, with 13 bases in between.

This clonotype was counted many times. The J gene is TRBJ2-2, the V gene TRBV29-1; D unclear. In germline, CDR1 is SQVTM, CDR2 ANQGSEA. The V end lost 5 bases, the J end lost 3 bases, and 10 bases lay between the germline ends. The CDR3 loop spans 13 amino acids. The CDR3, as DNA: TGCAGCGTTTATTTACAGTACACCGGGGAGCTGTTTTTT. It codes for CSVYLQYTGELFF.

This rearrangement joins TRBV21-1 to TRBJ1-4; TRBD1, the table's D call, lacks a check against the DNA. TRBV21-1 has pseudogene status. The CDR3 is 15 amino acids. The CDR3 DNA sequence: TGTGCCAGCAGCAAAAATAAGGGGGCGCGAGAAAAACTGTTTTTT. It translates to CASSKNKGAREKLFF.

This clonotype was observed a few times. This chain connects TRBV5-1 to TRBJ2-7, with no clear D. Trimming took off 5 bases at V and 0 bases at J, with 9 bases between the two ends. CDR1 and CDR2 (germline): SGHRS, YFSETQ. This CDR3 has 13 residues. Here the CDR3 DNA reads TGCGCCAGCAGTGAGACAAACTCCTACGAGCAGTACTTC. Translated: CASSETNSYEQYF. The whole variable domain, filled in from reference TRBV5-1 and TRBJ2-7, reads KAGVTQTPRYLIKTRGQQVTLSCSPISGHRSVSWYQQTPGQGLQFLFEYFSETQRNKGNFPGRFSGRQFSNSRSEMNVSTLELGDSALYLCASSETNSYEQYFGPGTRLTVT.

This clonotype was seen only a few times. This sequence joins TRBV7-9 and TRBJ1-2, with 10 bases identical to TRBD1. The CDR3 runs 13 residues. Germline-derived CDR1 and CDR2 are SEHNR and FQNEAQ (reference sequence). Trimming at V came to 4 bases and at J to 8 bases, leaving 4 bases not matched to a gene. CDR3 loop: CASSWDRGGGYTF. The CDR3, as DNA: TGTGCCAGCAGCTGGGACAGGGGAGGCGGCTACACCTTC.

The CDR3 region is CASSPPGVSYNEQFF. CDR3 DNA: TGTGCCAGCAGTCCCCCAGGGGTGTCCTACAATGAGCAGTTCTTC. The chain recombines TRBV6-1 with TRBJ2-1; possible D gene TRBD1, 6 bases. V was pared by 5 bases and J by 1 base, with 12 bases between. The V gene's germline CDR1 is MNHNS and CDR2 SASEGT. The CDR3 sequence is 15 residues long.

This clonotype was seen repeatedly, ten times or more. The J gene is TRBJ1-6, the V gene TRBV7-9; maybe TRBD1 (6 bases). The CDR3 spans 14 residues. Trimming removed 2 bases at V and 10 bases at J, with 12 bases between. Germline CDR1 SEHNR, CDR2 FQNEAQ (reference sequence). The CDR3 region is CASSLLQGSSPLHF. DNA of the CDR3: TGTGCCAGCAGCTTACTACAGGGCTCCTCACCCCTCCACTTT.

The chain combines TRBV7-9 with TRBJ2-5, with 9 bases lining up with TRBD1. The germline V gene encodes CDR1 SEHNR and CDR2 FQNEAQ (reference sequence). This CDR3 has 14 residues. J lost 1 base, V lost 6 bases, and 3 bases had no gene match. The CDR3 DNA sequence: TGTGCCAGCAGATACAGGGGGCCCCAAGAGACCCAGTACTTC. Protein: CASRYRGPQETQYF.

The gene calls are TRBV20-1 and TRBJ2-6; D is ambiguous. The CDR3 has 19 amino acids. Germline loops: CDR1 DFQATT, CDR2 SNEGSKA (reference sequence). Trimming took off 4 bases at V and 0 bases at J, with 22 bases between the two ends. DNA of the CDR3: TGCAGTGCTAAATCGTACGGAGTCAGGAGTTACTCTGGGGCCAACGTCCTGACTTTC. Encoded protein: CSAKSYGVRSYSGANVLTF.

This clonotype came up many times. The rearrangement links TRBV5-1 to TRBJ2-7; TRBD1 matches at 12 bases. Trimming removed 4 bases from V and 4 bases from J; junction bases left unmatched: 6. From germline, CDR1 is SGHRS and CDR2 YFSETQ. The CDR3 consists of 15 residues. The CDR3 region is CASSPGTGGEYEQYF. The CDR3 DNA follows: TGCGCCAGCAGCCCAGGGACAGGGGGCGAGTACGAGCAGTACTTC.

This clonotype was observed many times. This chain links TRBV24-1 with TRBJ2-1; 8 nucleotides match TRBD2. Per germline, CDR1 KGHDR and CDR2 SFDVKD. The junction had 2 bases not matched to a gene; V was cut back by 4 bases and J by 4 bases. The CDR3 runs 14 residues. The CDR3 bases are TGTGCCACCAGTGACGGGGGGGCTTACAATGAGCAGTTCTTC. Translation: CATSDGGAYNEQFF.

The CDR3 sequence: CATSTPEAYNEQFF. The CDR3 nucleotides are TGTGCCACCAGCACCCCTGAGGCCTACAATGAGCAGTTCTTC. The V and J genes are TRBV15 and TRBJ2-1, with D hard to call. This CDR3 has 14 amino acids. V was pared by 4 bases and J by 2 bases, with 9 bases between. Germline assignment: CDR1 LNHNV and CDR2 YYDKDF (reference sequence).

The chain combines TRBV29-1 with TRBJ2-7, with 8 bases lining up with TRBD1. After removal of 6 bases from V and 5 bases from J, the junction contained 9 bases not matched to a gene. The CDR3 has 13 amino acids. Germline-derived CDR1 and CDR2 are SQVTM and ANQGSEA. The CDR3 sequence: CSVMVQGVHEQYF. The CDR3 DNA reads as TGCAGCGTCATGGTACAGGGGGTCCACGAGCAGTACTTC.

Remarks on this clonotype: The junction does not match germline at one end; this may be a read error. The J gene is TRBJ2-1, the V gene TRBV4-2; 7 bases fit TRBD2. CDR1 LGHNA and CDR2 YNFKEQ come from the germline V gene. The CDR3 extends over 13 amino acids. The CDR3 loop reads CASSQEASGSPLF. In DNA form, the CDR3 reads TGTGCCAGCAGCCAAGAGGCTAGCGGCTCTCCGCTCTTC.

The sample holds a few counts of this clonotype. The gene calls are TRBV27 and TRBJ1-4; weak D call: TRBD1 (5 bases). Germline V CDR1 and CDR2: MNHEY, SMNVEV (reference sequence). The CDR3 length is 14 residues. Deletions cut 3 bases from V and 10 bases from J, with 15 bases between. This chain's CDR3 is CASSLAGSGGKLFF. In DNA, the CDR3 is TGTGCCAGCAGTTTGGCAGGGAGTGGTGGAAAACTGTTTTTT.

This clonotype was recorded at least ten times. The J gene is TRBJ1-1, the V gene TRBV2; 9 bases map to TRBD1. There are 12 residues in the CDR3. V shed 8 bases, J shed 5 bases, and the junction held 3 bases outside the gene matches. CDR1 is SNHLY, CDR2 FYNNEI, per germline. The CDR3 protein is CASDRGGTEAFF. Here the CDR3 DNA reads TGTGCCAGCGACAGGGGGGGAACTGAAGCTTTCTTT.

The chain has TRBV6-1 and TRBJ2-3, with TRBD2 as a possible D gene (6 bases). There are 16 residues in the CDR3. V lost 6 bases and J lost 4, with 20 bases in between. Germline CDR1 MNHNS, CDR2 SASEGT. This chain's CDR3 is CASSREVVGGSDTQYF. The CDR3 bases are TGTGCCAGCAGCCGCGAGGTCGTGGGAGGCTCAGATACGCAGTATTTT.

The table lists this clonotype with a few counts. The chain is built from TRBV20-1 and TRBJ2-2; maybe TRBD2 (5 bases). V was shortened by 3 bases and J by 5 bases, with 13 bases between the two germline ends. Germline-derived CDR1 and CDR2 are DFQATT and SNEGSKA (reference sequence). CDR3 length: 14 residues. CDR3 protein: CSASNSPGTGELFF. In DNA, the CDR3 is TGCAGTGCTAGTAACAGCCCGGGGACCGGGGAGCTGTTTTTT.

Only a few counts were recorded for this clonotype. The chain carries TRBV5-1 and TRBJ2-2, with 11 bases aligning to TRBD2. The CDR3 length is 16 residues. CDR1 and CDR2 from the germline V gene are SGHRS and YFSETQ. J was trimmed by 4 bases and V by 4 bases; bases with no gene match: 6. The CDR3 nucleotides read TGCGCCAGCAGCCGAACTAGCGGGGGACGCACCGGGGAGCTGTTTTTT. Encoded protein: CASSRTSGGRTGELFF. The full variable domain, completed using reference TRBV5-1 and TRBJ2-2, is KAGVTQTPRYLIKTRGQQVTLSCSPISGHRSVSWYQQTPGQGLQFLFEYFSETQRNKGNFPGRFSGRQFSNSRSEMNVSTLELGDSALYLCASSRTSGGRTGELFFGEGSRLTVL.

The CDR3 DNA reads TGTGCCAGTACTCCAAGGGGGTGGGCCACCGGGGAGCTGTTTTTT. It yields the protein CASTPRGWATGELFF. The chain links TRBV28 to TRBJ2-2; D possibly corresponds to TRBD1 (6 bases). Germline V gives CDR1 MDHEN, CDR2 SYDVKM. Trimming took 9 bases from V and 4 from J, leaving 18 bases between them. CDR3 length: 15 amino acids.

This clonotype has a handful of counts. The CDR3 region is CASSNHQGYTSGYTF. The CDR3 DNA follows: TGTGCCAGCAGTAACCACCAGGGTTATACGAGTGGCTACACCTTC. V usage is TRBV6-5 and J usage is TRBJ1-2; possibly TRBD1 for D (5 bases). CDR1 is MNHEY, CDR2 SVGAGI, per germline. This CDR3 region has 15 residues. V was clipped by 5 bases and J by 7 bases, with 20 bases between them.